Described below is a single T cell receptor (beta chain) sequence and its context. What antigen it recognizes has not been identified. Base qualities are not recorded, but no much larger clone differs from it by a single base. These data belong to a study of blood T cell repertoires in COVID-19 (dated by TCRdb to 2018 to 2020). Some background on the complete study: Collaborator samples came from the United States, Italy and Spain and covered acute and convalescent phases of COVID-19. The material from the prospective study consisted of cDNA or gDNA derived from T cells, B-cell-depleted T cells, or PBMCs. Subjects who had been exposed to COVID-19, were actively infected with it, or had recovered from it provided the deeply sampled blood TCRbeta repertoires that made up the dataset. The repertoires were released in a freely available public database meant as a resource for research on the immune response to SARS-CoV-2. Samples came from the ongoing ImmuneRACE study (first 160 participants) plus 1,254 subjects from 6 global collaborators. Nearly every sample came with metadata listing a de-identified subject ID, COVID-19 status, age in years and sex. HLA class I and class II types, where available, came from metadata supplied by the sample provider rather than from assay-based typing. The investigation overall reported the following: The amount of clinical and demographic metadata varied by source and participant and was provided uncurated.

CDR1 and CDR2 (SSHAT, FNYEAQ) derive from the germline V gene (reference sequence). V sheds 5 bases and J sheds 5 bases, leaving 13 bases between their ends. Reading from cysteine to phenylalanine, the CDR3 counts 14 amino acids. Only CDR3 DNA is held: 42 bases, read in frame from base 1. Enrolling through a virtual design, the prospective study's participants ranged in age from roughly 18 to 90 years and lived across 24 United States geographic areas. To assign participants to cohorts, the prospective study relied on clinical history that participants themselves reported in a screening survey and a study questionnaire. Exposed participants had been in contact, within 2 weeks of entering the study, with a person who had a PCR-confirmed or clinician-diagnosed case of COVID-19. In the prospective study, whole blood, serum and a nasopharyngeal or oropharyngeal swab were collected from each participant by mobile phlebotomists. Additional blood draws and questionnaires over a roughly two-month period could optionally be provided by prospective study participants. Blood samples from the prospective study were shipped frozen or at room temperature prior to DNA extraction.

The immunoSEQ Assay, a bias-controlled multiplex PCR, was used to amplify TCRbeta CDR3 regions from genomic DNA. The source study handled its data this way. Nucleated cell counts per sample were estimated from amplification of reference gene primers within the assay. Sequence reads were collapsed and filtered to measure the absolute abundance of every unique TCRbeta CDR3 rearrangement. For each sample, productive Simpson clonality was calculated as the square root of Simpson's diversity index over productive rearrangements. In its TCRdb copy, this immuneACCESS table keeps in-frame sequences only and misses some clones. Where compared with another copy, unresolved V genes explain less than half of these, and the others have no known cause. The DNA was the basis for D and trimming; V, J and clone size are from that table. For this sample there are about 430,000 clones; 88% appear just once. The ten largest account for approximately 1.5% of the sample.

Specimen: PBMCs or T cells enriched from blood (not recorded which). The chain is encoded by TRBV7-7 joined to TRBJ2-1, and the D gene may be TRBD1, 6 bases matching. The clonotype originates from a woman aged 18-29 years who had been exposed to COVID-19. The base sequence is TGTGCCAGCAGCGAACTCGGACAGAACAATGAGCAGTTCTTC. It codes for CASSELGQNNEQFF.